Below, 9 T cell receptor beta chains from the same sample are listed, as sequenced in a study of blood T cell repertoires in COVID-19. Using immunoSEQ multiplex PCR, the repertoire was profiled, and TCRdb retains in-frame clones only, with some absent. The table has approximately 250,000 clones, over 80% seen once; the top ten hold 4.1%. Sequencing was carried out using PBMCs or T cells enriched from blood (not recorded which). The receptor source for this set is a woman under 40 with acute COVID-19.

This clone has a handful of counts. J is TRBJ2-7 and V is TRBV4-1; no clear D gene. V gave up 0 bases and J gave up 4 bases, with 10 bases separating them. This CDR3 has 14 residues. Germline V CDR1 and CDR2: MGHRA, YSYEKL. The chain's CDR3 is CASSQEPTLYEQYF. The CDR3 DNA reads as TGCGCCAGCAGCCAAGAACCGACTCTGTACGAGCAGTACTTC.

This chain connects TRBV27 to TRBJ1-4, with D possibly TRBD1 on 5 matching bases. The length of the CDR3 is 13 residues. Germline CDR1 MNHEY, CDR2 SMNVEV (reference sequence). Trimming took off 3 bases at V and 7 bases at J, with 9 bases between the two ends. DNA for the CDR3: TGTGCCAGCAGTTTCGGGGGTCGTGAAAAACTGTTTTTT. Its protein product is CASSFGGREKLFF. The whole variable domain, remainder taken from reference TRBV27 and TRBJ1-4, is EAQVTQNPRYLITVTGKKLTVTCSQNMNHEYMSWYRQDPGLGLRQIYYSMNVEVTDKGDVPEGYKVSRKEKRNFPLILESPSPNQTSLYFCASSFGGREKLFFGSGTQLSVL.

In this sample, this clone is medium-sized. In the same sample, other DNA sequences code for this CDR3. The chain couples TRBV28 to TRBJ1-1; 9 nucleotides line up with TRBD1. Germline trimming cut 6 bases from V and 4 bases from J; bases unmatched to any gene: 3. The CDR3 has 13 amino acids. Germline loops: CDR1 MDHEN, CDR2 SYDVKM. The CDR3 is CASRLTGGTEAFF. CDR3 in DNA: TGTGCCAGCAGGCTGACAGGGGGCACTGAAGCTTTCTTT.

This clone was counted a few times. The chain carries TRBV19 and TRBJ1-4; 7 bases are a match to TRBD1. V dropped 7 bases and J dropped 0; count of bases not matched to a gene: 8. Germline values: CDR1 LNHDA, CDR2 SQIVND (reference sequence). The CDR3 has 16 amino acids. CDR3 sequence: CASTRTGVATNEKLFF. CDR3 nucleotide sequence: TGTGCCAGTACCCGGACAGGAGTTGCAACTAATGAAAAACTGTTTTTT.

This clone was seen a single time. The chain links TRBV7-3 to TRBJ2-1, with no clear D. CDR1 is SGHTA, CDR2 FQGTGA, per germline. Trimming left V 3 bases short and J 5 bases short, with 14 bases between. This CDR3 is built from 15 residues. CDR3 residues: CASSFIPSSHNEQFF. For the CDR3, the DNA is TGTGCCAGCAGCTTTATCCCCAGTTCCCACAATGAGCAGTTCTTC.

The rearrangement links TRBV14 to TRBJ2-2, with 8 bases aligning to TRBD1. J was trimmed by 7 bases and V by 10 bases; bases with no gene match: 5. CDR3 length: 12 amino acids. CDR1 is SGHDN and CDR2 is FVKESK in the germline V gene. CDR3 sequence: CATRGPGGELFF. CDR3 in DNA: TGTGCCACCAGGGGGCCTGGCGGGGAGCTGTTTTTT.

The genes are TRBV6-1 and TRBJ1-2; the D is unclear. The CDR3 runs 15 residues. V lost 1 base, J lost 5 bases, and 14 bases lay in between. Germline V gene lookup returns CDR1 MNHNS and CDR2 SASEGT. The CDR3 region is CASSEGGSSGYGYTF. CDR3 coding DNA: TGTGCCAGCAGTGAAGGTGGCTCATCGGGGTATGGCTACACCTTC.

V is TRBV28 and J is TRBJ1-6; D unclear. Germline V gives CDR1 MDHEN, CDR2 SYDVKM. The CDR3 is made up of 17 amino acids. V was pared by 1 base and J by 5 bases, with 15 bases between. The CDR3 protein is CASSLSDGELNNSPLHF. CDR3 DNA: TGTGCCAGCAGTTTATCCGACGGAGAGCTAAATAATTCACCCCTCCACTTT. The full variable domain, rest sourced from reference TRBV28 and TRBJ1-6, is DVKVTQSSRYLVKRTGEKVFLECVQDMDHENMFWYRQDPGLGLRLIYFSYDVKMKEKGDIPEGYSVSREKKERFSLILESASTNQTSMYLCASSLSDGELNNSPLHFGNGTRLTVT.

V and J are TRBV11-2 and TRBJ2-1; no clear D. Germline V gene lookup returns CDR1 SGHAT and CDR2 FQNNGV. V lost 1 base and J lost 6, with 7 bases in between. The CDR3 covers 13 residues. CDR3: CASSLVAANEQFF. CDR3 coding DNA: TGTGCCAGCAGCTTAGTAGCAGCCAATGAGCAGTTCTTC.